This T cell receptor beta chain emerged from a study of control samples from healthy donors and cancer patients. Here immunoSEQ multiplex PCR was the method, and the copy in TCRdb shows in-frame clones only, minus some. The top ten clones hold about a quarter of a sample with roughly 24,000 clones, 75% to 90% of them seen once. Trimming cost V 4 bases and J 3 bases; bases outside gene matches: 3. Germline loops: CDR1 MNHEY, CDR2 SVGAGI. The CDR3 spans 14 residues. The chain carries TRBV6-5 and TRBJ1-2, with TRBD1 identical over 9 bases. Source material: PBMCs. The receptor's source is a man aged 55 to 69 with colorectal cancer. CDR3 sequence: CASSWTGVDYGYTF. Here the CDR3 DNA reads TGTGCCAGCAGTTGGACAGGGGTAGACTATGGCTACACCTTC.